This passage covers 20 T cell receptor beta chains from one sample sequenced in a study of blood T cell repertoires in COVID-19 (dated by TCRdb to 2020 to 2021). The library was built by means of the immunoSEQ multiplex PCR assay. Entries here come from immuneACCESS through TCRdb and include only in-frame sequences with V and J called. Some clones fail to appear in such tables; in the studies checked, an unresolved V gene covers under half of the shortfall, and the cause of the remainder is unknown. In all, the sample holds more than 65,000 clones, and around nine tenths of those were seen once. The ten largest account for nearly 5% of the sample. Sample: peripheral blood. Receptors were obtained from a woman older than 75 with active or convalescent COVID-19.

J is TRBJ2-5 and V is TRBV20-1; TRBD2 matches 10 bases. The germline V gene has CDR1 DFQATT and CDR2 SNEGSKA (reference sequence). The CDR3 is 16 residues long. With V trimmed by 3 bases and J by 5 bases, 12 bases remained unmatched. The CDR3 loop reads CSASSGVAGGQETQYF. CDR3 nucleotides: TGCAGTGCTAGTTCTGGAGTAGCGGGGGGACAGGAGACCCAGTACTTC.

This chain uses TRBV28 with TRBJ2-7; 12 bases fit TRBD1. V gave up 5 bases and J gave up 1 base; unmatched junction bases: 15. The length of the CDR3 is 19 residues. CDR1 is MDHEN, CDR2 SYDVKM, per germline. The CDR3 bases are TGTGCCAGCAGTAAACCTTCCGGGACAGGGGGCGAAAGTTCCTACGAGCAGTACTTC. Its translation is CASSKPSGTGGESSYEQYF.

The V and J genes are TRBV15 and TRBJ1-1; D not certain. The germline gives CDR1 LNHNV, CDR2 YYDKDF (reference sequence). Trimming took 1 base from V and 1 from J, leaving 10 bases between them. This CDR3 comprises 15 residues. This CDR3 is CATSRGGWGNTEAFF. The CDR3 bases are TGTGCCACCAGCAGAGGAGGGTGGGGGAACACTGAAGCTTTCTTT.

CDR3 residues: CASSPLGRGGPIARDTQYF. The CDR3 DNA is TGTGCCAGCAGCCCCCTGGGGCGGGGGGGCCCCATCGCGAGAGATACGCAGTATTTT. The chain is built from TRBV9 and TRBJ2-3; 9 bases are a match to TRBD2. Germline assignment: CDR1 SGDLS and CDR2 YYNGEE. J gave up 5 bases and V 4 bases, and 20 bases lay outside the gene matches. This CDR3 spans 19 amino acids.

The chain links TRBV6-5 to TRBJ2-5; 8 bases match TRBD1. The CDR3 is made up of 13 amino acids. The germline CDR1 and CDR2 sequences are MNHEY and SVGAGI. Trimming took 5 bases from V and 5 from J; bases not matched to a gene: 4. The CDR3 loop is CASSHTGGETQYF. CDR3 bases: TGTGCCAGCAGTCATACAGGGGGGGAGACCCAGTACTTC.

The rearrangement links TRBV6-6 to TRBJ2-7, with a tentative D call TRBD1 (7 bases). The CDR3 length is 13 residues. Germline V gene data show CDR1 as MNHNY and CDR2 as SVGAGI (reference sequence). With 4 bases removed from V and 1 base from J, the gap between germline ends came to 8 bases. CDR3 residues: CASSSGGSYEQYF. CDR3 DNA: TGTGCCAGCAGTTCAGGGGGGTCCTACGAGCAGTACTTC.

CDR3 in amino acids: CASSLERSRGNGYTF. The CDR3 nucleotides read TGTGCCAGCAGCTTGGAACGGTCCAGGGGGAATGGCTACACCTTC. The V and J genes are TRBV5-6 and TRBJ1-2; 7 bases are shared with TRBD1. Looked up from germline, CDR1 is SGHDT and CDR2 is YYEEEE. V shed 0 bases, J shed 6 bases, and the junction held 8 bases outside the gene matches. This CDR3 has 15 residues.

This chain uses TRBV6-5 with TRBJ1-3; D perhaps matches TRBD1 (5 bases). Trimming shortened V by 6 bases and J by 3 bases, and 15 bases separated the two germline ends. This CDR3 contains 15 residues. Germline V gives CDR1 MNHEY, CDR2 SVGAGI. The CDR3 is CASSPGFGVGNTIYF. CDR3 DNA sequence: TGTGCCAGCAGCCCAGGGTTTGGCGTTGGAAACACCATATATTTT.

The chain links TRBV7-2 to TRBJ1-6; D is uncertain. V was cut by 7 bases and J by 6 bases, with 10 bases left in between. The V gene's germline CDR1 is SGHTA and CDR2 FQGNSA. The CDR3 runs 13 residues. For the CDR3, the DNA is TGTGCCAGCACCACTTTCTCTAATTCACCCCTCCACTTT. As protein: CASTTFSNSPLHF.

In DNA, the CDR3 is TGTGCCAGTACCCAATGGGCTTACGGAGCGGGAGATGGCACCGGGGAGCTGTTTTTT. Amino acids: CASTQWAYGAGDGTGELFF. The genes are TRBV19 and TRBJ2-2, with TRBD2 identical over 8 bases. Per germline, CDR1 LNHDA and CDR2 SQIVND (reference sequence). The CDR3 covers 19 residues. V dropped 7 bases and J dropped 4; count of bases not matched to a gene: 20. Together with reference TRBV19 and TRBJ2-2, the CDR3 gives the full variable domain: DGGITQSPKYLFRKEGQNVTLSCEQNLNHDAMYWYRQDPGQGLRLIYYSQIVNDFQKGDIAEGYSVSREKKESFPLTVTSAQKNPTAFYLCASTQWAYGAGDGTGELFFGEGSRLTVL.

The CDR3: CASSFGQEETQYF. CDR3 nucleotide sequence: TGTGCCAGCAGCTTCGGACAGGAGGAGACCCAGTACTTC. The V call is TRBV5-4, the J call TRBJ2-5; 7 bases line up with TRBD1. There are 13 residues in the CDR3. The germline V gene has CDR1 SGHNT and CDR2 YYREEE (reference sequence). Trimming at V came to 2 bases and at J to 5 bases, leaving 3 bases not matched to a gene.

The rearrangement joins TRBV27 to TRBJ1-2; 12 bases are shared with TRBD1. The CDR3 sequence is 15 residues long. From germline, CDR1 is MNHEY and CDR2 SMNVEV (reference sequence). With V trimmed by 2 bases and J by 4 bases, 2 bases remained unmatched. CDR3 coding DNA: TGTGCCAGCAGTTTAGGGGACAGGGGGCTCTATGGCTACACCTTC. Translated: CASSLGDRGLYGYTF.

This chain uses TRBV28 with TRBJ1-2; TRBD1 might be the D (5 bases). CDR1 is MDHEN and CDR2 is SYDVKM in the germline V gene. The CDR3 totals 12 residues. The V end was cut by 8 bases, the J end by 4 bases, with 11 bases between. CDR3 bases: TGTGCCAGCGGGGGGATAGTCTATGGCTACACCTTC. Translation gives CASGGIVYGYTF.

CDR3 sequence: CATRGGASYNEQFF. Here the CDR3 DNA reads TGTGCCACCCGGGGGGGGGCCTCCTACAATGAGCAGTTCTTC. The genes are TRBV27 and TRBJ2-1; 8 nucleotides match TRBD2. The CDR3 is 14 residues long. Germline assignment: CDR1 MNHEY and CDR2 SMNVEV (reference sequence). The junction had 5 bases not matched to a gene; V was cut back by 10 bases and J by 0 bases.

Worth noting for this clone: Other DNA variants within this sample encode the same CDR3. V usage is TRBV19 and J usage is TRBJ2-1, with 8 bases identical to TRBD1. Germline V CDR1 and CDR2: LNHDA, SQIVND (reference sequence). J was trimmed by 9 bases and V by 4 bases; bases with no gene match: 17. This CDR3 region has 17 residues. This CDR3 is CASSTGAGRTGRGEQFF. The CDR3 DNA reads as TGTGCCAGTAGTACGGGGGCGGGGAGGACAGGGCGGGGTGAGCAGTTCTTC.

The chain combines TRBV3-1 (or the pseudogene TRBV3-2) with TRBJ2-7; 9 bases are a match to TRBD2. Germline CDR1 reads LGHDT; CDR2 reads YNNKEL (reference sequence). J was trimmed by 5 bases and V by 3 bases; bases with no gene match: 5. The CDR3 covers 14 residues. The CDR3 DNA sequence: TGTGCCAGCAGCCAGCGGGGGGGCGTCCACGAGCAGTACTTC. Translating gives CASSQRGGVHEQYF.

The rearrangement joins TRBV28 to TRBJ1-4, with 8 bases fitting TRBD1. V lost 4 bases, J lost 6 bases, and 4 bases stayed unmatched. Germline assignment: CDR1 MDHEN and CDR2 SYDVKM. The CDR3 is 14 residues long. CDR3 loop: CASSSGGVDEKLFF. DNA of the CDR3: TGTGCCAGCAGTTCAGGGGGCGTAGATGAAAAACTGTTTTTT. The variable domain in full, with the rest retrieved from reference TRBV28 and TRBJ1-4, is DVKVTQSSRYLVKRTGEKVFLECVQDMDHENMFWYRQDPGLGLRLIYFSYDVKMKEKGDIPEGYSVSREKKERFSLILESASTNQTSMYLCASSSGGVDEKLFFGSGTQLSVL.

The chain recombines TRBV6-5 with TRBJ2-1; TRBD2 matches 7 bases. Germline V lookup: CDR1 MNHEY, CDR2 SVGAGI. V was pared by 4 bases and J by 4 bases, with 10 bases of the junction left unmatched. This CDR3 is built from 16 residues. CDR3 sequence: CASSSEGAGKYNEQFF. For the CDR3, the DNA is TGTGCCAGCAGTTCCGAAGGAGCGGGAAAATACAATGAGCAGTTCTTC.

The CDR3 loop is CASRPTDATNEKLFF. The CDR3 DNA sequence: TGTGCCAGCAGACCCACAGACGCAACTAATGAAAAACTGTTTTTT. The chain couples TRBV6-5 to TRBJ1-4, with D uncertain. The germline V and J ends were trimmed by 6 bases and 0 bases, with 11 bases remaining between them. This CDR3 comprises 15 residues. Germline-derived CDR1 and CDR2 are MNHEY and SVGAGI.

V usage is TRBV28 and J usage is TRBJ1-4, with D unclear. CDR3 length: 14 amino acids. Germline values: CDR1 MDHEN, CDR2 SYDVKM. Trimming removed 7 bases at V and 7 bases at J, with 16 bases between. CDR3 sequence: CASTLERRAEKLFF. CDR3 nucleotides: TGTGCCAGCACCCTTGAGCGGCGTGCTGAAAAACTGTTTTTT.